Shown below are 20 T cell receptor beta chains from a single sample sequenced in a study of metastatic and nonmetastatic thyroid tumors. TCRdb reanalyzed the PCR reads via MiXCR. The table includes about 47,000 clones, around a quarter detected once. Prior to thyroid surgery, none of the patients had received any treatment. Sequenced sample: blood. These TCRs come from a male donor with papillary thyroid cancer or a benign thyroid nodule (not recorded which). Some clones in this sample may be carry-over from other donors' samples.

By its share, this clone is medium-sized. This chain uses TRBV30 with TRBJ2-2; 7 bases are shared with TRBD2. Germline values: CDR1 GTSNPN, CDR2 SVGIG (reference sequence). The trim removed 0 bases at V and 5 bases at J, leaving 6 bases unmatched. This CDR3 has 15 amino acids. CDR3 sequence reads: CAWSVAGRDTGELFF. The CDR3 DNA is TGTGCCTGGAGTGTCGCAGGGAGGGATACCGGGGAGCTGTTTTTT.

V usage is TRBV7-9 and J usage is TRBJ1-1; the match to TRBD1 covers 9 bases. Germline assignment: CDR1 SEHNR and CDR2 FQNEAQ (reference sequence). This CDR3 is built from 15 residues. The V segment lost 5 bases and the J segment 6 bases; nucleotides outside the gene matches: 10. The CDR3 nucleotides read TGTGCCAGCAGCCCAGACAGGGGGTGGTTATCTGAAGCTTTCTTT. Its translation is CASSPDRGWLSEAFF.

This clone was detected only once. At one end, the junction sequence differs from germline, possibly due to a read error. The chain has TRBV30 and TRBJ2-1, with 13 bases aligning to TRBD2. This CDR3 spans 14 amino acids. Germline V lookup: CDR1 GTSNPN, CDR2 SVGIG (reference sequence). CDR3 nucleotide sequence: TGTGCCTGTAGCGGACTAGCGGGAGACAATGAGCAGTTCTTT. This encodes CACSGLAGDNEQFF.

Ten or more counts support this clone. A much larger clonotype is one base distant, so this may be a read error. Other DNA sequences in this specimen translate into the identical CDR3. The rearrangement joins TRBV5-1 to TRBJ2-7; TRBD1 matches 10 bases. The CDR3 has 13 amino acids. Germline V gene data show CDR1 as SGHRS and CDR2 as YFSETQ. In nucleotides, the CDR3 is TGCGCCGGCAGCTTGGACAGGGGGTACGAGCAGTACTTC. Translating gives CAGSLDRGYEQYF.

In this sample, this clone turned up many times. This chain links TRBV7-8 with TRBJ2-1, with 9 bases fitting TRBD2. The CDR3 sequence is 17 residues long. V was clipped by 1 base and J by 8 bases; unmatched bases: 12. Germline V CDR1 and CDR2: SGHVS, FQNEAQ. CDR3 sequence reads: CASSLVGLAGQLDEQFF. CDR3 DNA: TGTGCCAGCAGCTTAGTAGGGCTAGCGGGACAATTGGATGAGCAGTTCTTC.

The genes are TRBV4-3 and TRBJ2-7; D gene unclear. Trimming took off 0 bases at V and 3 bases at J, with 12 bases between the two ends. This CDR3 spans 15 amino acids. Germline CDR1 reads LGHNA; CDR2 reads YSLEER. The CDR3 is CASSQDIILFYEQYF. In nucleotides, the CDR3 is TGCGCCAGCAGCCAAGATATCATACTCTTCTACGAGCAGTACTTC.

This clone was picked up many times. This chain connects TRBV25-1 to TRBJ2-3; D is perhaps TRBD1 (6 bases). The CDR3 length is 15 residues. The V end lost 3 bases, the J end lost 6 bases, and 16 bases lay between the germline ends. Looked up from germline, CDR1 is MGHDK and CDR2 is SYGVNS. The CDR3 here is CASSDTRGPGDTQYF. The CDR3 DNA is TGTGCCAGCAGTGACACCAGGGGTCCCGGGGATACGCAGTATTTT.

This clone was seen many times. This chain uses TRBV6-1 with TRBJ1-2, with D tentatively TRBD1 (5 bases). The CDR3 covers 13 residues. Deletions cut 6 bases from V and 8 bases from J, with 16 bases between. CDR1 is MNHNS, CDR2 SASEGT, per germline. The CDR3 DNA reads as TGTGCCAGCAGCCGAGACCAGGGATGGGGCTACACCTTC. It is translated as CASSRDQGWGYTF.

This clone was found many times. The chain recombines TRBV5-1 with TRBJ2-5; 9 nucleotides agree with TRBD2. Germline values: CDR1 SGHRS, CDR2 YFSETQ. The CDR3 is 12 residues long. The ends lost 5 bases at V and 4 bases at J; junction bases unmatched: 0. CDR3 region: CASRLAGETQYF. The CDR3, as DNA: TGCGCCAGCAGACTAGCGGGAGAGACCCAGTACTTC.

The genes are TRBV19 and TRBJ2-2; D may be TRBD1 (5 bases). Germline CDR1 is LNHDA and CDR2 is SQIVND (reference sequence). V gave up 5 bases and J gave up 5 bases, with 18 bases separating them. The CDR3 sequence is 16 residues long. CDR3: CASSWTCTGSTGELFF. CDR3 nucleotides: TGTGCCAGTAGTTGGACGTGTACAGGCAGTACCGGGGAGCTGTTTTTT.

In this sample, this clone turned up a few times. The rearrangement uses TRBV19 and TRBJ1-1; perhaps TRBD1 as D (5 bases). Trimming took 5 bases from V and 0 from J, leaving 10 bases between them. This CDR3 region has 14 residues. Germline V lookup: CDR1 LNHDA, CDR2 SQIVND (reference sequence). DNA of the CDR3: TGTGCCAGTAGTCCCGACAGTCTGAACACTGAAGCTTTCTTT. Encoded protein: CASSPDSLNTEAFF.

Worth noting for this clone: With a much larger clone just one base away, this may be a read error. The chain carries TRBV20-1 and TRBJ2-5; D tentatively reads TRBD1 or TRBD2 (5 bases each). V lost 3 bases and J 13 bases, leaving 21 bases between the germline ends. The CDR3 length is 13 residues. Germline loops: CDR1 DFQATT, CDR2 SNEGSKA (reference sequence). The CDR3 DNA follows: TGCAGTGCTAGTGACCAGGCGTACGGGGCCCTGTACTTC. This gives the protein CSASDQAYGALYF.

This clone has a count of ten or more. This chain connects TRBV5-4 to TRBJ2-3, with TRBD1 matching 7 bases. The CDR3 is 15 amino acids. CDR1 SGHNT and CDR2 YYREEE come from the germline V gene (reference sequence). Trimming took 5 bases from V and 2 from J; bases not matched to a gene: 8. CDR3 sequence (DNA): TGTGCCAGCAGTATTACAGGGGTGATCACAGATACGCAGTATTTT. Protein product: CASSITGVITDTQYF.

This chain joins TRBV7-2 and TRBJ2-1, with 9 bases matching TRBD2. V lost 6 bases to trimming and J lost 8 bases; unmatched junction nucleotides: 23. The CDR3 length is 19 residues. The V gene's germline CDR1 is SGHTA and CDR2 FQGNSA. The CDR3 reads CASRRAGHPRLAGNYEQFF. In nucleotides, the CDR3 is TGTGCCAGCAGACGAGCAGGGCACCCGCGGCTAGCGGGGAACTATGAGCAGTTCTTC.

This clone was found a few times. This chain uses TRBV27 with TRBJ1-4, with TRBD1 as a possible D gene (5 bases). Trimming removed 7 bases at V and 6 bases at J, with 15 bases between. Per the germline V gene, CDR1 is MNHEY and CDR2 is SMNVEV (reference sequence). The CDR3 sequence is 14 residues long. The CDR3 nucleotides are TGTGCCAGCATCCATTACAGGTGGGATGAAAAACTGTTTTTT. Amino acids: CASIHYRWDEKLFF.

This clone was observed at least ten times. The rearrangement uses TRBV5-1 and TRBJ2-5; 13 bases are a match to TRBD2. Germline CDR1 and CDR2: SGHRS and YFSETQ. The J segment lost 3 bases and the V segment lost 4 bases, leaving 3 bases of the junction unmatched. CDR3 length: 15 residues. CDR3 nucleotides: TGCGCCAGCAGCGGACTAGCGGGAGAAGAAGAGACCCAGTACTTC. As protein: CASSGLAGEEETQYF.

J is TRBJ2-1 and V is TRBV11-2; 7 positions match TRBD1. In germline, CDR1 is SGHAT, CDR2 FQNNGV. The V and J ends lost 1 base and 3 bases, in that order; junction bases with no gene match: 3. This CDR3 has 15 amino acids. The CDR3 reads CASSLVGTDYNEQFF. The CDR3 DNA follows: TGTGCCAGCAGCTTAGTCGGGACAGACTACAATGAGCAGTTCTTC. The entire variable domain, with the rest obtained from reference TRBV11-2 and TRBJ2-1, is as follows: EAGVAQSPRYKIIEKRQSVAFWCNPISGHATLYWYQQILGQGPKLLIQFQNNGVVDDSQLPKDRFSAERLKGVDSTLKIQPAKLEDSAVYLCASSLVGTDYNEQFFGPGTRLTVL.

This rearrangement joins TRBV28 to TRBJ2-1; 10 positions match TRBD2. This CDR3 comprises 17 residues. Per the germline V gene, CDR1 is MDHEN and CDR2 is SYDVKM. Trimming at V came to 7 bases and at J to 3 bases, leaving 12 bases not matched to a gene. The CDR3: CASIPVGSGRVYNEQFF. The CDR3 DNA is TGTGCCAGCATCCCTGTGGGGAGCGGGAGGGTCTACAATGAGCAGTTCTTC.

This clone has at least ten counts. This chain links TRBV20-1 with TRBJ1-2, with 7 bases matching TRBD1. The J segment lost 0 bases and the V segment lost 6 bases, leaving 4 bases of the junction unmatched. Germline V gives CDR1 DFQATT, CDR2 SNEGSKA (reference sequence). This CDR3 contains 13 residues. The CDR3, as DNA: TGCAGTGCCAACGACAGGGCTAACTATGGCTACACCTTC. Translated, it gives CSANDRANYGYTF.

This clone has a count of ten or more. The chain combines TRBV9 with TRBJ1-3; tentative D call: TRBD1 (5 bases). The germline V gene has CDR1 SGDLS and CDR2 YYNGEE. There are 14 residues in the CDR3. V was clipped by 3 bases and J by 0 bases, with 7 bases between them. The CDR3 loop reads CASSAGTSGNTIYF. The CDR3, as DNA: TGTGCCAGCAGCGCAGGGACCTCTGGAAACACCATATATTTT.